The clone carrying this TCR beta chain was picked up a small number of times. TCRdb's table, derived via immunoSEQ multiplex PCR, lists solely in-frame clones and lacks some. This sample has 6,500 to 9,000 clones, with about 30% found just once. The sample is drawn from a study of graft-versus-host responses after intestinal transplantation. The CDR3 consists of 14 residues. Germline assignment: CDR1 SGDLS and CDR2 YYNGEE. V shed 4 bases and J shed 3 bases, with 12 bases lying between them. The chain is built from TRBV9 and TRBJ2-3, with D perhaps TRBD2 (6 bases). The sequencing here drew on alloreactive CD4+ T cells from a mixed lymphocyte reaction culture, taken before intestinal transplant. Specified subset: CFSE-low proliferating T cells sorted from approximately 6-day pre-transplant mixed lymphocyte reaction (GvH or HvG direction). The sequence was collected from a human patient who received an intestinal transplant. CDR3 coding DNA: TGTGCCAGCAGCCGCGACCTAGCGACAGATACGCAGTATTTT. Its protein is CASSRDLATDTQYF.